This TCR beta chain was identified during a study of OX40 agonist ivuxolimab in advanced cancers. Assay used: immunoSEQ multiplex PCR; TCRdb lists only in-frame clones, some missing. The table lists 55,000 to 70,000 clones, 86% of them singletons. The germline gives CDR1 MNHNS, CDR2 SASEGT. V lost 1 base, J lost 7 bases, and 17 bases lay in between. This CDR3 is 16 amino acids long. This chain uses TRBV6-1 with TRBJ2-1; unclear D gene. This TCR derives from an adult with an advanced solid tumor such as melanoma, head and neck, liver or kidney cancer. The sequences come from CD4+ or CD8+ T cells sorted from blood, collected in a trial of the OX40 agonist ivuxolimab. The CDR3, as DNA: TGTGCCAGCAGTGAAGGGGAATCAGACCCCAGAAATGAGCAGTTCTTC. It yields the protein CASSEGESDPRNEQFF.